Presented here are 6 T cell receptor beta chains from one specimen sequenced in a study of shared clonotypes between healthy human individuals. The method was immunoSEQ multiplex PCR; TCRdb's version includes in-frame clones alone and lacks a portion of them. The table shows some 790,000 clones, with 72% occurring only once. Sequenced material: memory CD4+ T cells sorted from blood. This sample's subset: CD45RA-negative fraction. The receptor source for this set is a woman aged 25 to 39 in good health.

This clone has a single count. The rearrangement links TRBV9 to TRBJ2-3; D is undetermined. V was shortened by 4 bases and J by 6 bases, with 12 bases between the two germline ends. CDR1 is SGDLS and CDR2 is YYNGEE in the germline V gene. The CDR3 has 13 amino acids. CDR3 amino acids: CASSPDGRDTQYF. CDR3 bases: TGTGCCAGCAGCCCCGACGGGCGGGATACGCAGTATTTT.

Notes on this clone: At the DNA level, this CDR3 is encoded by other sequences in the same sample as well. The rearrangement joins TRBV11-2 to TRBJ2-7, with 9 bases matching TRBD2. The V gene's germline CDR1 is SGHAT and CDR2 FQNNGV. V trimming: 1 base; J trimming: 2 bases; junction bases outside the gene matches: 3. The CDR3 has 15 amino acids. In DNA, the CDR3 is TGTGCCAGCAGCTTAGCACTAGCGGGCCCCTACGAGCAGTACTTC. Translated: CASSLALAGPYEQYF.

Written as DNA, the CDR3 is TGTGCCAGCAGTGCTACTAGCGGGAGGGGACTCTACGAGCAGTACTTC. Translation gives CASSATSGRGLYEQYF. This sequence joins TRBV28 and TRBJ2-7; 13 nucleotides match TRBD2. The CDR3 is 16 amino acids. V lost 5 bases to trimming and J lost 3 bases; unmatched junction nucleotides: 7. CDR1 is MDHEN, CDR2 SYDVKM, per germline.

J is TRBJ1-5 and V is TRBV6-5; a weak D match, TRBD1 (5 bases). The V gene lost 5 bases and the J gene lost 9 bases, with 14 bases spanning the gap. The CDR3 runs to 13 residues. Germline V CDR1 and CDR2: MNHEY, SVGAGI. The CDR3 bases are TGTGCCAGCAGTAAAAACCGGGGGGGGCCCCAGCATTTT. This codes for CASSKNRGGPQHF.

This clone was detected only a few times. This rearrangement joins TRBV18 to TRBJ1-2; TRBD1 is a possible D gene (5 bases). V was cut by 2 bases and J by 7 bases, with 11 bases left in between. CDR3 size: 13 residues. CDR1 is KGHSH and CDR2 is LQKENI in the germline V gene. CDR3 in DNA: TGTGCCAGCTCACCATCGGGGGACGCTGGCTACACCTTC. It encodes CASSPSGDAGYTF.

DNA of the CDR3: TGTGCCAGCTCGCTGGGACTAGCGGGGTACAATGAGCAGTTCTTC. The encoded protein is CASSLGLAGYNEQFF. This chain links TRBV18 with TRBJ2-1; 13 bases map to TRBD2. After removal of 6 bases from V and 4 bases from J, the junction contained 3 bases not matched to a gene. The CDR3 contains 15 residues. CDR1 and CDR2 from the germline V gene are KGHSH and LQKENI. Together with reference TRBV18 and TRBJ2-1, the CDR3 gives the full variable domain: NAGVMQNPRHLVRRRGQEARLRCSPMKGHSHVYWYRQLPEEGLKFMVYLQKENIIDESGMPKERFSAEFPKEGPSILRIQQVVRGDSAAYFCASSLGLAGYNEQFFGPGTRLTVL.